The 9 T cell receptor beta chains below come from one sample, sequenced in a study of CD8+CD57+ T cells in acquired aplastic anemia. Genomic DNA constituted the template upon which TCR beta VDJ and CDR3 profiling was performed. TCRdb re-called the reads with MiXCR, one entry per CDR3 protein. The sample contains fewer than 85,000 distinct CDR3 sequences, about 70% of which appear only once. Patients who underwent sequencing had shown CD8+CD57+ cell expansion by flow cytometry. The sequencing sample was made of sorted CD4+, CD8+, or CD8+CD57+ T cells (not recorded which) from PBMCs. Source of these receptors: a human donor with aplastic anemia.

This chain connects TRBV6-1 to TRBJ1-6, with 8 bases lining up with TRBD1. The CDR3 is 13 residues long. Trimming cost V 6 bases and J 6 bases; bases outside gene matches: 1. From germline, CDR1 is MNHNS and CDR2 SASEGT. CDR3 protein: CASRTGGNSPLHF. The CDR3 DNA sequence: TGTGCCAGCAGAACAGGGGGTAATTCACCCCTCCACTTT.

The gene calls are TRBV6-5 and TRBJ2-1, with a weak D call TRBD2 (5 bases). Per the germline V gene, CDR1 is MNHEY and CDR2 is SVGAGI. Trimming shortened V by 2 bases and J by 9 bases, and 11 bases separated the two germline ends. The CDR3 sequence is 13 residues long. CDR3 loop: CASSYGESLEQFF. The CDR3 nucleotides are TGTGCCAGCAGTTACGGGGAGTCCCTTGAGCAGTTCTTC.

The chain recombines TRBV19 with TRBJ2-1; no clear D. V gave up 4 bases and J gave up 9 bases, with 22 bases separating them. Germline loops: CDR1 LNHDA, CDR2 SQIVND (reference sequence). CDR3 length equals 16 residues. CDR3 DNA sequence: TGTGCCAGTAGTACCACCTTAACGTGGGGATGGGTTGAGCAGTTCTTC. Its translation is CASSTTLTWGWVEQFF.

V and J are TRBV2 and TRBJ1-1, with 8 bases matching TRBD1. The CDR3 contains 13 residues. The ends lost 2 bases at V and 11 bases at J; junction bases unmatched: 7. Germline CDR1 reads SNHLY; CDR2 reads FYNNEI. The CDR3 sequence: CASSELLTGEAFF. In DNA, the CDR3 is TGTGCCAGCAGTGAACTCTTGACAGGGGAGGCTTTCTTT.

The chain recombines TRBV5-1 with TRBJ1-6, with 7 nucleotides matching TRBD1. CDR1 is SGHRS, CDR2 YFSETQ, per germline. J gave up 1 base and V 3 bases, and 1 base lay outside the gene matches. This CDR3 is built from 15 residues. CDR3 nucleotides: TGCGCCAGCAGCTCGGGACAGTCCTATAATTCACCCCTCCACTTT. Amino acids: CASSSGQSYNSPLHF.

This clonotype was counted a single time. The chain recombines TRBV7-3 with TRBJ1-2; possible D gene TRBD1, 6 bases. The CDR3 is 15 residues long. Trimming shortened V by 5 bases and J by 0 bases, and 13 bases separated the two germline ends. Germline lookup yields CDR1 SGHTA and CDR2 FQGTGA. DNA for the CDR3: TGTGCCAGCAGCACCTGGACAGTCCCTAACTATGGCTACACCTTC. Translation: CASSTWTVPNYGYTF.

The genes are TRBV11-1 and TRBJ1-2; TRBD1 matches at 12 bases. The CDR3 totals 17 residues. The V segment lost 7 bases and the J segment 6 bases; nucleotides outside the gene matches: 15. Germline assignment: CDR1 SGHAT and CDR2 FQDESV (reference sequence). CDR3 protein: CASNSGRDRGLPDGYTF. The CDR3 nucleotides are TGTGCCAGCAATTCCGGGAGGGACAGGGGGCTCCCAGATGGCTACACCTTC. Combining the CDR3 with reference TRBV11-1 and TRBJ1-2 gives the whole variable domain EAEVAQSPRYKITEKSQAVAFWCDPISGHATLYWYRQILGQGPELLVQFQDESVVDDSQLPKDRFSAERLKGVDSTLKIQPAELGDSAMYLCASNSGRDRGLPDGYTFGSGTRLTVV.

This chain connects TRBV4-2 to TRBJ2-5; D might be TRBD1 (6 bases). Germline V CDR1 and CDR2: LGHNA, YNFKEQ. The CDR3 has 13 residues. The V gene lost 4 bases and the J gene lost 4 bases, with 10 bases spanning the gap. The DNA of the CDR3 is TGTGCCAGCAGCCCACAGGGACGAGAGACCCAGTACTTC. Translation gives CASSPQGRETQYF.

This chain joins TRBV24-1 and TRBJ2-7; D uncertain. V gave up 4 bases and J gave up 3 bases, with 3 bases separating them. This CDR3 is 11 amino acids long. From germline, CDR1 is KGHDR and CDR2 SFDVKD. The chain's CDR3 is CATSDLYEQYF. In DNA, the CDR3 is TGTGCCACCAGTGACCTCTACGAGCAGTACTTC.